These 24 T cell receptor beta chains were sequenced from one sample in a study of glioma-infiltrating T cells after dendritic cell vaccination. TCRdb's table, derived via immunoSEQ multiplex PCR, lists solely in-frame clones and lacks some. The sample holds about 91,000 clones; roughly four fifths are singletons and the top ten take 2.1%. Time point indicated: after dendritic cell vaccination, including at tumor progression/relapse. This specimen consisted of blood, obtained after dendritic cell vaccination. These receptors all come from a human donor with glioblastoma.

V and J are TRBV7-9 and TRBJ1-5; 7 bases line up with TRBD1. Germline V lookup: CDR1 SEHNR, CDR2 FQNEAQ (reference sequence). The CDR3 sequence is 19 residues long. The J segment lost 0 bases and the V segment lost 1 base, leaving 12 bases of the junction unmatched. The CDR3 sequence: CASSLGDRAFSFSNQPQHF. CDR3 nucleotide sequence: TGTGCCAGCAGCTTAGGTGACAGGGCATTTAGTTTTAGCAATCAGCCCCAGCATTTT.

V gene TRBV25-1 combines with J gene TRBJ1-6; a weak D match, TRBD1 (6 bases). Trimming stripped 4 bases from V and 10 bases from J, with 11 bases between. This CDR3 has 13 amino acids. The V gene's germline CDR1 is MGHDK and CDR2 SYGVNS. The CDR3 sequence is CASSAGERSPLHF. The CDR3 DNA reads as TGTGCCAGCAGTGCAGGGGAAAGGTCACCCCTCCACTTT.

A single count supports this clone. V is TRBV5-4 and J is TRBJ1-2; D remains ambiguous. The V gene's germline CDR1 is SGHNT and CDR2 YYREEE (reference sequence). The CDR3 covers 12 residues. V lost 4 bases and J lost 4, with 8 bases in between. The CDR3 coding sequence is TGTGCCAGCAGCGGAGGGATCTATGGCTACACCTTC. Translated, it gives CASSGGIYGYTF.

V is TRBV30 and J is TRBJ2-3; TRBD1 might be the D (5 bases). Trimming cost V 3 bases and J 2 bases, with 6 bases left between them. CDR1 is GTSNPN, CDR2 SVGIG, per germline (reference sequence). The CDR3 has 12 amino acids. The chain's CDR3 is CAWRGDTDTQYF. Here the CDR3 DNA reads TGTGCCTGGAGAGGGGACACAGATACGCAGTATTTT.

The V and J genes are TRBV5-1 and TRBJ2-1; 9 bases are shared with TRBD2. Germline CDR1 is SGHRS and CDR2 is YFSETQ. The CDR3 extends over 15 amino acids. The J segment lost 6 bases and the V segment lost 4 bases, leaving 8 bases of the junction unmatched. The CDR3 reads CASSISGRGANEQFF. CDR3 DNA: TGCGCCAGCAGCATTAGCGGGAGAGGGGCCAATGAGCAGTTCTTC.

V is TRBV19 and J is TRBJ1-2; D is undetermined. The CDR3 runs 10 residues. V was clipped by 10 bases and J by 6 bases, with 9 bases between them. Germline V CDR1 and CDR2: LNHDA, SQIVND (reference sequence). The CDR3 DNA follows: TGTGCCACCCACTCTAATGGCTACACCTTC. Translating it yields CATHSNGYTF.

J is TRBJ2-3 and V is TRBV2, with 14 bases matching TRBD2. V was clipped by 6 bases and J by 8 bases; unmatched bases: 7. The germline V gene has CDR1 SNHLY and CDR2 FYNNEI. The CDR3 covers 15 residues. CDR3 amino acids: CASSRLAGGQGTQYF. CDR3 nucleotide sequence: TGTGCCAGCAGCCGACTAGCGGGAGGGCAGGGTACGCAGTATTTT.

Remarks on this clone: Other DNA sequences from this sample encode an identical CDR3 as well. The J gene is TRBJ2-7, the V gene TRBV6-5; a weak D match, TRBD1 (6 bases). CDR1 MNHEY and CDR2 SVGAGI come from the germline V gene. V was clipped by 0 bases and J by 4 bases, with 10 bases between them. The CDR3 extends over 14 amino acids. CDR3 loop: CASSYSIGGYEQYF. In DNA, the CDR3 is TGTGCCAGCAGTTACTCGATAGGGGGATACGAGCAGTACTTC.

This sequence joins TRBV10-3 and TRBJ2-7; 13 bases agree with TRBD2. Germline CDR1 ENHRY, CDR2 SYGVKD. This CDR3 is 15 amino acids long. V gave up 2 bases and J gave up 2 bases; unmatched junction bases: 0. The CDR3 DNA follows: TGTGCCATCAGTGAGGGACTAGCGGGGGCCTACGAGCAGTACTTC. Its translation: CAISEGLAGAYEQYF.

This sequence joins TRBV18 and TRBJ1-1, with D tentatively TRBD1 (5 bases). This CDR3 has 15 residues. Germline CDR1 is KGHSH and CDR2 is LQKENI. V gave up 4 bases and J gave up 4 bases, with 16 bases separating them. The CDR3 DNA reads TGTGCCAGCTCACTAGACACCGGGGGGGGCACTGAAGCTTTCTTT. Its protein product is CASSLDTGGGTEAFF.

The chain couples TRBV5-1 to TRBJ2-5; D gene ambiguous. The V end was cut by 0 bases, the J end by 5 bases, with 17 bases between. Germline V CDR1 and CDR2: SGHRS, YFSETQ. This CDR3 spans 16 amino acids. The chain's CDR3 is CASSLALQFPGETQYF. The CDR3 nucleotides are TGCGCCAGCAGCTTGGCGCTACAATTTCCCGGGGAGACCCAGTACTTC.

The rearrangement joins TRBV4-2 to TRBJ1-5; TRBD1 matches at 7 bases. J was trimmed by 0 bases and V by 4 bases; bases with no gene match: 6. In germline, CDR1 is LGHNA, CDR2 YNFKEQ. The CDR3 has 16 residues. In DNA form, the CDR3 reads TGTGCCAGCAGCCCCCAAGGGACAGCTAGCAATCAGCCCCAGCATTTT. This gives the protein CASSPQGTASNQPQHF.

The V call is TRBV6-1, the J call TRBJ1-1; 7 nucleotides match TRBD1. J lost 4 bases, V lost 8 bases, and 10 bases had no gene match. Germline V lookup: CDR1 MNHNS, CDR2 SASEGT. The CDR3 covers 14 residues. CDR3 region: CASGQGVYITEAFF. DNA for the CDR3: TGTGCCAGCGGCCAGGGGGTTTACATCACTGAAGCTTTCTTT.

The chain joins TRBV19 to TRBJ2-2, with 9 bases that match TRBD2. The germline gives CDR1 LNHDA, CDR2 SQIVND (reference sequence). This CDR3 is built from 15 residues. V was clipped by 7 bases and J by 7 bases; unmatched bases: 10. Written as DNA, the CDR3 is TGTGCCAGTATAGGGACTAGCCTAGGGTTCGGGGAGCTGTTTTTT. Translation gives CASIGTSLGFGELFF.

This clone was seen once. The CDR3 protein is CSVDETGIEAFF. CDR3 DNA sequence: TGCAGCGTCGACGAGACAGGGATCGAAGCTTTCTTT. The chain is built from TRBV29-1 and TRBJ1-1, with 7 bases matching TRBD1. Germline V gene sequence: CDR1 SQVTM, CDR2 ANQGSEA. Trimming removed 6 bases from V and 8 bases from J; junction bases left unmatched: 9. The CDR3 is 12 residues long.

The V and J genes are TRBV27 and TRBJ1-2, with TRBD1 matching 8 bases. Germline values: CDR1 MNHEY, CDR2 SMNVEV (reference sequence). The CDR3 spans 16 residues. Trimming took 3 bases from V and 5 from J; bases not matched to a gene: 11. CDR3 DNA: TGTGCCAGCAGTTTGCTCCTCCCCGGGACAGGTTATGGCTACACCTTC. Translated: CASSLLLPGTGYGYTF.

The V gene is TRBV9, the J gene TRBJ2-2; D might be TRBD1 (6 bases). Trimming cost V 0 bases and J 7 bases, with 13 bases left between them. Germline values: CDR1 SGDLS, CDR2 YYNGEE. The CDR3 sequence is 15 residues long. CDR3 sequence (DNA): TGTGCCAGCAGCGTAGTTTCAGGGGTTGGCGGGGAGCTGTTTTTT. This translates into CASSVVSGVGGELFF.

This chain links TRBV4-2 with TRBJ2-5; TRBD2 matches 9 bases. The J call may be in error: the DNA end matches TRBJ2-7 better. The CDR3 is 15 amino acids. The germline gives CDR1 LGHNA, CDR2 YNFKEQ. The CDR3 region has the DNA TGTGCCAGCAGCCAAGACCAGCGGGGGGATTACGAGCAGTACTTC. It specifies CASSQDQRGDYEQYF.

The V and J genes are TRBV27 and TRBJ1-2; D is possibly TRBD1 (5 bases). Germline CDR1 is MNHEY and CDR2 is SMNVEV (reference sequence). V lost 6 bases, J lost 4 bases, and 12 bases lay in between. The CDR3 runs to 13 residues. CDR3: CASRGRMTYGYTF. In nucleotides, the CDR3 is TGTGCCAGCAGGGGGCGGATGACCTATGGCTACACCTTC.

V usage is TRBV7-9 and J usage is TRBJ1-2, with TRBD1 as a possible D gene (5 bases). CDR3 length: 14 residues. Trimming cost V 3 bases and J 3 bases, with 11 bases left between them. Germline loops: CDR1 SEHNR, CDR2 FQNEAQ (reference sequence). CDR3 sequence: CASSFGQGYYGYTF. The CDR3 nucleotides are TGTGCCAGCAGCTTCGGGCAGGGCTACTATGGCTACACCTTC.

The V and J genes are TRBV7-9 and TRBJ1-4; 7 bases match TRBD1. Germline V gives CDR1 SEHNR, CDR2 FQNEAQ (reference sequence). The CDR3 contains 14 residues. Trimming removed 6 bases from V and 8 bases from J; junction bases left unmatched: 9. CDR3 in DNA: TGTGCCAGCAGGCCAGACAGGGACAAGGAAAAACTGTTTTTT. Translating it yields CASRPDRDKEKLFF.

The chain links TRBV15 to TRBJ1-2; D not resolved. CDR3 length: 13 residues. The V and J ends lost 6 bases and 3 bases respectively, with 11 bases between them. The germline V gene encodes CDR1 LNHNV and CDR2 YYDKDF (reference sequence). DNA for the CDR3: TGTGCCACCAGTCCGATGGGAGACTATGGCTACACCTTC. Translation gives CATSPMGDYGYTF.

CDR3 amino acids: CASSLIGNTEAFF. In DNA form, the CDR3 reads TGTGCCAGCAGTTTAATCGGGAACACTGAAGCTTTCTTT. The chain is built from TRBV27 and TRBJ1-1; D is uncertain. Trimming took 2 bases from V and 1 from J, leaving 5 bases between them. The germline V gene has CDR1 MNHEY and CDR2 SMNVEV (reference sequence). This CDR3 is 13 amino acids long.

The chain uses TRBV5-4 and TRBJ1-3, with a tentative D call TRBD1 (6 bases). V lost 2 bases to trimming and J lost 0 bases, with 12 bases between them. From germline, CDR1 is SGHNT and CDR2 YYREEE (reference sequence). The CDR3 spans 16 residues. CDR3 nucleotide sequence: TGTGCCAGCAGCTTAGTTCAGGGGAGCTCTGGAAACACCATATATTTT. Residues: CASSLVQGSSGNTIYF.